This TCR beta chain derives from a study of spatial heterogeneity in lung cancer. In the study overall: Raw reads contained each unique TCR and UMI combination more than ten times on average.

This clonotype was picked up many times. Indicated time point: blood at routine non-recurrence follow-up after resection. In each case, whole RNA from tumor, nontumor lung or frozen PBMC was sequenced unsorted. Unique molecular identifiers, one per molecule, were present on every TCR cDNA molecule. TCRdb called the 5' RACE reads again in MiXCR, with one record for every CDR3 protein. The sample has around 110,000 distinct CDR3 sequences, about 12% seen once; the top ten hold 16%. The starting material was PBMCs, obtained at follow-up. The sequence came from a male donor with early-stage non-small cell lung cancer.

The CDR3 bases are TGTGCCAGCAGTCCCGGGACGACCGACAATGAGCAGTTCTTC. Translating it yields CASSPGTTDNEQFF. The V and J genes are TRBV27 and TRBJ2-1; D tentatively fits TRBD1 or TRBD2 (5 bases each). Germline V lookup: CDR1 MNHEY, CDR2 SMNVEV (reference sequence). CDR3 length: 14 residues. Trimming left V 5 bases short and J 5 bases short, with 13 bases between.